These 25 T cell receptor beta chains were all obtained from the same sample, sequenced in a study of cytomegalovirus exposure and HLA in healthy donors. The PCR made use of 60 Vbeta and 13 Jbeta primers. Assay: immunoSEQ multiplex PCR; the TCRdb copy retains only in-frame clones and omits some. The data contain 150,000 to 200,000 clones, around 80% of them singletons. The specimen was PBMCs. Receptors were obtained from a male donor in good health and CMV-seropositive.

In regard to this clone: In this CDR3 the conserved last residue, phenylalanine or tryptophan, is missing, so a read error is likely. V and J are TRBV27 and TRBJ2-3; TRBD2 aligns across 10 bases. The V gene end was trimmed by 5 bases and the J gene end by 2 bases; junction bases not matched to a gene: 4. Per the germline V gene, CDR1 is MNHEY and CDR2 is SMNVEV (reference sequence). The CDR3 runs 15 residues. The CDR3 spells CASSTSGAYTDTQYL. The CDR3, as DNA: TGTGCCAGCAGTACTAGCGGGGCTTACACAGATACGCAGTATCTT.

The J gene is TRBJ2-7, the V gene TRBV28; tentatively, D is TRBD1 (6 bases). V lost 10 bases and J 3 bases, leaving 22 bases between the germline ends. The CDR3 is 15 amino acids. The germline CDR1 and CDR2 sequences are MDHEN and SYDVKM. The CDR3 sequence: CATERRGQWDYEQYF. DNA of the CDR3: TGTGCCACCGAAAGACGTGGACAGTGGGACTACGAGCAGTACTTC.

The rearrangement joins TRBV29-1 to TRBJ2-1, with 13 bases identical to TRBD2. Germline loops: CDR1 SQVTM, CDR2 ANQGSEA. The CDR3 has 13 amino acids. CDR3 DNA sequence: TGCACGGCCGGACTAGCGGGAGTTGGTGAGCAGTTCTTC. Translated: CTAGLAGVGEQFF.

This chain joins TRBV7-9 and TRBJ2-5; a weak D match, TRBD2 (6 bases). The V and J ends lost 4 bases and 2 bases respectively, with 8 bases between them. The V gene's germline CDR1 is SEHNR and CDR2 FQNEAQ (reference sequence). The CDR3 consists of 13 residues. Written as DNA, the CDR3 is TGTGCCAGCAGCTCCAGCGGGCAAGAGACCCAGTACTTC. This gives the protein CASSSSGQETQYF.

The gene calls are TRBV18 and TRBJ1-2, with 7 bases that match TRBD1. Germline CDR1 KGHSH, CDR2 LQKENI. This CDR3 is built from 16 residues. V trimming: 2 bases; J trimming: 4 bases; junction bases outside the gene matches: 10. The CDR3 DNA reads TGTGCCAGCTCACCATCGGGACAGCCCCTTATCTATGGCTACACCTTC. It codes for CASSPSGQPLIYGYTF.

V and J are TRBV7-2 and TRBJ2-1; no clear D. The CDR3 has 14 residues. Germline V gives CDR1 SGHTA, CDR2 FQGNSA. V lost 3 bases and J lost 6, with 12 bases in between. CDR3 region: CASSFQGAFNEQFF. The CDR3 bases are TGTGCCAGCAGCTTTCAAGGAGCGTTCAATGAGCAGTTCTTC.

The chain is built from TRBV28 and TRBJ1-1, with D perhaps matching TRBD1 (6 bases). Germline V CDR1 and CDR2: MDHEN, SYDVKM. The ends were cut back, 2 bases at V and 1 base at J, with 11 bases in the middle. The length of the CDR3 is 15 residues. CDR3 DNA sequence: TGTGCCAGCAGTTTAGGGGGGGCAGGGAACACTGAAGCTTTCTTT. This translates into CASSLGGAGNTEAFF.

This clone was seen a few times. The V and J genes are TRBV5-1 and TRBJ2-2, with 10 bases lining up with TRBD1. The CDR3 consists of 16 residues. Germline V lookup: CDR1 SGHRS, CDR2 YFSETQ. Trimming took 3 bases from V and 6 from J; bases not matched to a gene: 8. The CDR3, as DNA: TGCGCCAGCAGCTACGGGACAGGGGTTACACCCGGGGAGCTGTTTTTT. Its protein product is CASSYGTGVTPGELFF.

The chain combines TRBV19 with TRBJ2-3; TRBD2 agrees at 9 bases. The V segment lost 5 bases and the J segment 2 bases; nucleotides outside the gene matches: 11. Germline assignment: CDR1 LNHDA and CDR2 SQIVND (reference sequence). This CDR3 comprises 17 residues. DNA for the CDR3: TGTGCCAGTAGTGTGGATGGACTAGCGACGACCACAGATACGCAGTATTTT. This gives the protein CASSVDGLATTTDTQYF.

V usage is TRBV27 and J usage is TRBJ2-1, with 11 nucleotides matching TRBD2. Germline loops: CDR1 MNHEY, CDR2 SMNVEV (reference sequence). After removal of 9 bases from V and 4 bases from J, the junction contained 11 bases not matched to a gene. The CDR3 length is 16 residues. The CDR3 coding sequence is TGTGCCAGTTCCGGGACTAGCGGTTTTTTATACAATGAGCAGTTCTTC. Encoded protein: CASSGTSGFLYNEQFF.

Remarks on this clone: Compared with germline, one end of the junction differs, possibly owing to a read error. The V gene is TRBV7-9, the J gene TRBJ2-7; TRBD2 matches at 9 bases. In germline, CDR1 is SEHNR, CDR2 FQNEAQ (reference sequence). CDR3 length: 16 residues. The CDR3, as DNA: TGTTCCAGCAGCTTAGGTTGGACTAGCGAATCAAGCGAGCAGTACTTC. Its protein is CSSSLGWTSESSEQYF.

This chain links TRBV6-5 with TRBJ2-7; D perhaps matches TRBD1 (5 bases). Per the germline V gene, CDR1 is MNHEY and CDR2 is SVGAGI. This CDR3 spans 13 amino acids. V shed 5 bases and J shed 3 bases, with 11 bases lying between them. The CDR3 spells CASSPGFSYEQYF. The DNA of the CDR3 is TGTGCCAGCAGTCCAGGGTTCAGCTACGAGCAGTACTTC.

The chain employs TRBV7-2 and TRBJ2-5; 7 bases fit TRBD2. The closer fit of TRBJ2-7 to the DNA end suggests the J call may be wrong. CDR3 length: 13 amino acids. CDR1 and CDR2 from the germline V gene are SGHTA and FQGNSA. The CDR3 loop reads CASSPGGGREQYF. CDR3 in DNA: TGTGCCAGCAGCCCCGGCGGGGGTCGCGAGCAGTACTTC.

Worth noting for this clone: Germline and junction disagree at one end, which may indicate a read error. The chain has TRBV7-7 and TRBJ2-3, with 12 nucleotides matching TRBD2. The CDR3 spans 18 residues. Germline CDR1 and CDR2: SSHAT and FNYEAQ (reference sequence). The CDR3: CASSPVGTSGPSTDTQYF. CDR3 DNA: TGTGCTAGCAGCCCAGTAGGGACTAGCGGGCCAAGCACAGATACGCAGTATTTT.

This clone appeared once. The CDR3 DNA follows: TGTGCCAGCAGCATTTTAGCCCTCCCCCCCATTGAGCAGTTCTTC. Translating it yields CASSILALPPIEQFF. V and J are TRBV28 and TRBJ2-1, with D unclear. The CDR3 contains 15 residues. Looked up from germline, CDR1 is MDHEN and CDR2 is SYDVKM. V lost 6 bases to trimming and J lost 9 bases, with 21 bases between them. The full variable domain, completed using reference TRBV28 and TRBJ2-1, is DVKVTQSSRYLVKRTGEKVFLECVQDMDHENMFWYRQDPGLGLRLIYFSYDVKMKEKGDIPEGYSVSREKKERFSLILESASTNQTSMYLCASSILALPPIEQFFGPGTRLTVL.

The V call is TRBV7-2, the J call TRBJ1-1; unclear D gene. This CDR3 is 16 amino acids long. CDR1 is SGHTA, CDR2 FQGNSA, per germline. Trimming took 1 base from V and 1 from J, leaving 13 bases between them. DNA of the CDR3: TGTGCCAGCAGCTTAGAAGGTGCCAGGTGGAACACTGAAGCTTTCTTT. Amino acids: CASSLEGARWNTEAFF.

The chain uses TRBV28 and TRBJ1-1, with 10 bases aligning to TRBD1. Trimming at V came to 2 bases and at J to 2 bases, leaving 5 bases not matched to a gene. Germline CDR1 reads MDHEN; CDR2 reads SYDVKM. This CDR3 has 16 amino acids. The CDR3 DNA follows: TGTGCCAGCAGTTTAACGGGGACAGGGGTTAACACTGAAGCTTTCTTT. It is translated as CASSLTGTGVNTEAFF.

This clone occurred a few times. The rearrangement uses TRBV18 and TRBJ1-5, with D maybe TRBD1 (5 bases). This CDR3 has 17 residues. In germline, CDR1 is KGHSH, CDR2 LQKENI. The V gene lost 2 bases and the J gene lost 1 base, with 15 bases spanning the gap. This CDR3 reads CASSPNRQPLSNQPQHF. As DNA, the CDR3 is TGTGCCAGCTCACCAAACCGACAGCCGCTAAGCAATCAGCCCCAGCATTTT.

V gene TRBV5-6 combines with J gene TRBJ1-1, with D possibly TRBD1 on 6 matching bases. V was pared by 4 bases and J by 10 bases, with 14 bases between. Per germline, CDR1 SGHDT and CDR2 YYEEEE. CDR3 length: 12 amino acids. CDR3 sequence reads: CASSPGRGSAFF. The CDR3 DNA reads as TGTGCCAGCAGCCCGGGCAGGGGTTCAGCTTTCTTT.

The V call is TRBV10-3, the J call TRBJ1-2; D is unresolved. Germline V gene lookup returns CDR1 ENHRY and CDR2 SYGVKD. This CDR3 comprises 14 residues. V lost 0 bases and J lost 4, with 9 bases in between. The CDR3 region is CAISESDMLYGYTF. CDR3 nucleotide sequence: TGTGCCATCAGTGAGTCCGACATGCTCTATGGCTACACCTTC.

The chain has TRBV9 and TRBJ2-3, with 12 positions matching TRBD2. Germline CDR1 and CDR2: SGDLS and YYNGEE. The CDR3 contains 16 residues. The V segment lost 0 bases and the J segment 9 bases; nucleotides outside the gene matches: 8. The DNA of the CDR3 is TGTGCCAGCAGCGTAGCTGGGACTAGCGGGCATATAACGCAGTATTTT. The encoded protein is CASSVAGTSGHITQYF.

The chain employs TRBV27 and TRBJ2-1; tentatively, D is TRBD2 (6 bases). This CDR3 has 14 residues. Trimming removed 2 bases from V and 6 bases from J, with 11 bases in between. Germline CDR1 MNHEY, CDR2 SMNVEV (reference sequence). CDR3 sequence reads: CASSLVGRSNEQFF. In DNA form, the CDR3 reads TGTGCCAGCAGTTTAGTTGGGAGGAGCAATGAGCAGTTCTTC.

The rearrangement uses TRBV11-3 and TRBJ2-7; TRBD2 agrees at 10 bases. Per germline, CDR1 SGHNT and CDR2 YENEEA. The CDR3 extends over 16 amino acids. V shed 0 bases and J 4 bases; nucleotides not matched to a gene: 6. CDR3 residues: CASSLDGSSGRYEQYF. The CDR3 nucleotides are TGTGCCAGCAGCTTAGATGGGTCTAGCGGGAGATACGAGCAGTACTTC.

The V call is TRBV29-1, the J call TRBJ2-5, with 10 bases identical to TRBD2. The junction had 4 bases not matched to a gene; V was cut back by 1 base and J by 5 bases. The CDR3 sequence is 14 residues long. Germline loops: CDR1 SQVTM, CDR2 ANQGSEA. DNA of the CDR3: TGCAGCGTTGAAGGGGATAGCGGGAGGGAGACCCAGTACTTC. Amino acids: CSVEGDSGRETQYF.

The sample holds a few counts of this clone. This rearrangement joins TRBV9 to TRBJ2-3; 11 nucleotides match TRBD2. V shed 0 bases and J 1 base; nucleotides not matched to a gene: 7. This CDR3 is 18 amino acids long. CDR1 is SGDLS and CDR2 is YYNGEE in the germline V gene. CDR3 amino acids: CASSVDLAGGGGTDTQYF. CDR3 in DNA: TGTGCCAGCAGCGTAGACCTAGCGGGGGGAGGAGGCACAGATACGCAGTATTTT.